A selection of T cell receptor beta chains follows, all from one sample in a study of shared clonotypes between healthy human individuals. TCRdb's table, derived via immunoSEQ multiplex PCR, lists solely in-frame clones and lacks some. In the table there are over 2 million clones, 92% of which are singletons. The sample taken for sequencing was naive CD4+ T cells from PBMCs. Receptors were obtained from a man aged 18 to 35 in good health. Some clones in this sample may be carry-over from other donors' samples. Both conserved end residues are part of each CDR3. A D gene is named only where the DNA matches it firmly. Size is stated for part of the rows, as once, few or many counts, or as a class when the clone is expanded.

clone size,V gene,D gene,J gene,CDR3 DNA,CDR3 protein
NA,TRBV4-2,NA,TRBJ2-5,TGTGCCAGCAGCCAAGACCGGGACACTCGGTTGGGGACCCAGTACTTC,CASSQDRDTRLGTQYF
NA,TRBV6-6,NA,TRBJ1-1,TGTGCCAGCAGTAGACGGACTAAAGCTTTCTTT,CASSRRTKAFF
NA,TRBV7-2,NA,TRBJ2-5,TGTGCCAGCAGCTTAGGTTTGAGCGGACAAGAGACCCAGTACTTC,CASSLGLSGQETQYF
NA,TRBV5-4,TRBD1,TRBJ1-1,TGTGCCAGCAGCTTGGTTCAGGGGGCAAACACTGAAGCTTTCTTT,CASSLVQGANTEAFF
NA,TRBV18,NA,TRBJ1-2,TGTGCCAGCTCATCCAATCGGTCGCCGGGGAACGGCTACACCTTC,CASSSNRSPGNGYTF
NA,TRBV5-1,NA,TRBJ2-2,TGCGCCAGCAGCTTGAGCGTTATTGCAAACACCGGGGAGCTGTTTTTT,CASSLSVIANTGELFF
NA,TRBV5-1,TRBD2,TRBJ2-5,TGCGCCAGCAGCGCACTAGCGGCCGCGGTCGGAGAGACCCAGTACTTC,CASSALAAAVGETQYF
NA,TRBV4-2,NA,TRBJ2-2,TGTGCCAGCAGCCAAAGGAACACCGGGGAGCTGTTTTTT,CASSQRNTGELFF
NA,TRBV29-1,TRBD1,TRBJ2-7,TGCAGCGTTGAAGGGGACAGGGGGTTACGCGAGCAGTACTTC,CSVEGDRGLREQYF
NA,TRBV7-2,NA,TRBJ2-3,TGTGCCAGCAGCCCCGGATGGAGGGATACGCAGTATTTT,CASSPGWRDTQYF
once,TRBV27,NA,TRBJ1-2,TGTGCCAGCAGTTTATCTGCCTCGGGACCGGGAAACTACTATGGCTACACCTTC,CASSLSASGPGNYYGYTF
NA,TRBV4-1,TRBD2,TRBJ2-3,TGCGCCAGCAGCCAAGTTTCTCTAGCGGGAGGGCAAGGGGGTACGCAGTATTTT,CASSQVSLAGGQGGTQYF
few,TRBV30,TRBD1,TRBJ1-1,TGTGCCTGGGCAGGGGGCGGCACTGAAGCTTTCTTT,CAWAGGGTEAFF
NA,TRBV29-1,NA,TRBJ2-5,TGCAGCGTTGAATCTGGGTACTTC,CSVESGYF
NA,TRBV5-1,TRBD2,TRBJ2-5,TGCGCCAGCAGCTCGGGACTAGCGGGAGTGGAGACCCAGTACTTC,CASSSGLAGVETQYF
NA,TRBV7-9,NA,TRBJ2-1,TGTGCCAGCAGCTTAGTTAGGTTGGGATACAATGAGCAGTTCTTC,CASSLVRLGYNEQFF
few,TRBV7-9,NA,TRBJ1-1,TGTGCCAGCAGCTACACTTCAGGGTCTGAAGCTTTCTTT,CASSYTSGSEAFF
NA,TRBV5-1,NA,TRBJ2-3,TGCGCCAGCAGCTTGACGGGAGTGGAGGATACGCAGTATTTT,CASSLTGVEDTQYF
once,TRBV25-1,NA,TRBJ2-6,TGTGCCAGCAGTGAAGTTCAGGGTCTTCGTTCTGGGGCCAACGTCCTGACTTTC,CASSEVQGLRSGANVLTF